The 12 T cell receptor beta chains below come from one sample, sequenced in a study of shared clonotypes between healthy human individuals. Profiled with immunoSEQ multiplex PCR; TCRdb holds only in-frame clones, not every one. The table has 2 million to 2.5 million clones, approximately 90% seen once. Sequenced material: naive CD4+ T cells from PBMCs. Described subset: CD45RA+ positively selected. These receptors were obtained from a man between 18 and 29 years old in good health. Some clones in this sample may be carry-over from other donors' samples.

As for this clone: This sample also contains other DNA sequences that code for the same CDR3. V gene TRBV2 combines with J gene TRBJ2-1, with TRBD2 matching 9 bases. Germline CDR1 is SNHLY and CDR2 is FYNNEI. V gave up 6 bases and J gave up 2 bases; unmatched junction bases: 5. The CDR3 loop spans 15 amino acids. CDR3 sequence reads: CASRPTSGPYNEQFF. In DNA form, the CDR3 reads TGTGCCAGCAGGCCGACTAGCGGTCCCTACAATGAGCAGTTCTTC.

The chain joins TRBV28 to TRBJ2-1; D possibly corresponds to TRBD1 (6 bases). Per germline, CDR1 MDHEN and CDR2 SYDVKM. Trimming removed 6 bases at V and 0 bases at J, with 12 bases between. CDR3 size: 15 residues. This CDR3 is CASSLDSHSYNEQFF. CDR3 DNA: TGTGCCAGCAGCCTGGACAGCCACTCCTACAATGAGCAGTTCTTC.

The chain is built from TRBV28 and TRBJ1-5, with 7 bases matching TRBD1. Germline-derived CDR1 and CDR2 are MDHEN and SYDVKM. The junction had 9 bases not matched to a gene; V was cut back by 5 bases and J by 2 bases. CDR3 length equals 16 residues. CDR3 region: CASSLRTGGGNQPQHF. CDR3 DNA sequence: TGTGCCAGCAGTCTCCGGACAGGTGGTGGCAATCAGCCCCAGCATTTT.

V usage is TRBV18 and J usage is TRBJ2-5; 14 bases map to TRBD2. The J segment lost 4 bases and the V segment lost 3 bases, leaving 4 bases of the junction unmatched. Germline V gives CDR1 KGHSH, CDR2 LQKENI. CDR3 length: 16 residues. DNA for the CDR3: TGTGCCAGCTCACCGCCGGGACTAGCGGGAGCAGAGACCCAGTACTTC. Translation: CASSPPGLAGAETQYF.

This rearrangement joins TRBV27 to TRBJ2-7; TRBD2 aligns across 7 bases. This CDR3 has 13 residues. V trimming: 5 bases; J trimming: 5 bases; junction bases outside the gene matches: 6. Germline-derived CDR1 and CDR2 are MNHEY and SMNVEV (reference sequence). The CDR3 spells CASSRPRGDEQYF. The CDR3 bases are TGTGCCAGCAGTCGCCCCCGGGGGGACGAGCAGTACTTC.

This chain links TRBV10-2 with TRBJ2-5; either TRBD1 or TRBD2 may supply D (5 bases each). This CDR3 has 13 amino acids. Trimming cost V 7 bases and J 5 bases, with 14 bases left between them. In germline, CDR1 is WSHSY, CDR2 SAAADI. The CDR3 bases are TGCGCCAGCACCCTAGGGAGACAGGAGACCCAGTACTTC. It codes for CASTLGRQETQYF.

Remarks on this clone: Other nucleotide sequences from this sample produce the same CDR3. The rearrangement uses TRBV29-1 and TRBJ1-5; possibly TRBD1 for D (5 bases). Germline V CDR1 and CDR2: SQVTM, ANQGSEA. Trimming left V 4 bases short and J 6 bases short, with 10 bases between. The CDR3 sequence is 12 residues long. The CDR3 loop is CSVGGLGQPQHF. CDR3 in DNA: TGCAGCGTTGGGGGACTAGGTCAGCCCCAGCATTTT.

The chain combines TRBV7-2 with TRBJ2-5; TRBD2 matches at 14 bases. With 6 bases clipped from V and 2 bases from J, the junction kept 2 bases outside the gene matches. Germline CDR1 SGHTA, CDR2 FQGNSA. The CDR3 covers 15 residues. CDR3 residues: CASRRLAGGQETQYF. In DNA, the CDR3 is TGTGCCAGCAGGCGACTAGCGGGAGGGCAAGAGACCCAGTACTTC.

The chain combines TRBV7-2 with TRBJ2-7; D perhaps matches TRBD2 (5 bases). Trimming shortened V by 5 bases and J by 2 bases, and 16 bases separated the two germline ends. Germline CDR1 and CDR2: SGHTA and FQGNSA. The length of the CDR3 is 15 residues. DNA of the CDR3: TGTGCCAGCAGCCCTGGAGGTGGAGTTCCCTACGAGCAGTACTTC. Translation gives CASSPGGGVPYEQYF.

V usage is TRBV4-3 and J usage is TRBJ2-3; a possible D gene is TRBD2 (6 bases). Germline V gene lookup returns CDR1 LGHNA and CDR2 YSLEER. The CDR3 loop spans 17 amino acids. Deletions cut 1 base from V and 1 base from J, with 15 bases between. This chain's CDR3 is CASSQGEDGRGTDTQYF. The CDR3 region has the DNA TGCGCCAGCAGCCAAGGGGAGGACGGCCGGGGCACAGATACGCAGTATTTT.

Concerning this clone itself: Distinct nucleotide sequences in the sample also encode this CDR3. The chain links TRBV5-1 to TRBJ2-5; D gene unclear. Per the germline V gene, CDR1 is SGHRS and CDR2 is YFSETQ. The CDR3 has 14 amino acids. The germline V and J ends were trimmed by 1 base and 2 bases, with 9 bases remaining between them. CDR3 residues: CASSLLGSQETQYF. The CDR3 DNA follows: TGCGCCAGCAGCTTGTTGGGGTCTCAAGAGACCCAGTACTTC.

There are a few counts of this clone. The chain carries TRBV5-1 and TRBJ1-2; D is uncertain. V lost 2 bases and J 4 bases, leaving 6 bases between the germline ends. The CDR3 runs to 12 residues. Germline CDR1 and CDR2: SGHRS and YFSETQ. Written as DNA, the CDR3 is TGCGCCAGCAGCTTTTTCAGCTATGGCTACACCTTC. It translates to CASSFFSYGYTF.